The present entry profiles one T cell receptor beta chain with its context. Its target is unknown. The sample is drawn from a study of tumor and adjacent non-tumor tissue in lung cancer. No cell sorting was done before RNA was extracted from the tissue. This CDR3 is 15 amino acids long. With V trimmed by 9 bases and J by 16 bases, 24 bases remained unmatched. Regarding the study as a whole: Tumor tissue had significantly higher TCR diversity than normal lung.

A modified ARM-PCR protocol with three rounds of nested PCR amplified TCRbeta. TCRdb fed the multiplex PCR reads into MiXCR, producing one record per CDR3 protein. The sample shows 65,000 to 95,000 distinct CDR3 sequences, roughly 76% of them seen only once. The chain couples TRBV12-3 or TRBV12-4 to TRBJ2-1; 7 nucleotides agree with TRBD1. This TCR came from a woman aged 50 to 65 with non-small cell lung cancer. The material sequenced was lung tumor tissue. The CDR3 DNA is TGTGCCAGTAGTCCGGGACAGTTCAGTTTAAAGGAGTACTTCTTC. Protein product: CASSPGQFSLKEYFF.